This T cell receptor beta chain originates from a study of metastatic and nonmetastatic thyroid tumors. Across the study: The comparison covered peripheral blood and tumor or nodule tissue in malignant and benign thyroid patients.

Study-level points and caveats: Versus benign nodules, malignant thyroid tumors reportedly had significantly higher TCR beta diversity, in blood and tumor.

Among the patients, none had received any treatment before thyroid surgery. This clone was seen repeatedly, ten times or more. What it binds is unknown. Germline CDR1 SGHRS, CDR2 YFSETQ. CDR3 size: 15 residues. V trimming: 5 bases; J trimming: 6 bases; junction bases outside the gene matches: 10. As originally analysed: Researchers built a distant-metastasis classifier for papillary thyroid cancer that drew on CDR3 differences across clinicopathological groups. Through MiXCR, TCRdb re-clonotyped the PCR reads. For this entry, the V and J calls and clone size follow TCRdb and not the study's own pipeline. Altogether some 22,000 clones are present, over 9.5% being singletons, with the ten largest covering more than 25%.

The chain carries TRBV5-1 and TRBJ2-7; 11 positions agree with TRBD1. This clonotype was sampled from a female donor with papillary thyroid cancer or a benign thyroid nodule (not recorded which). Some clones in this sample may be carry-over from other donors' samples. Material for sequencing was blood. For the CDR3, the DNA is TGCGCCAGCAGAGAACCGGGACAGGGGGTACTCGAGCAGTACTTC. This translates into CASREPGQGVLEQYF.